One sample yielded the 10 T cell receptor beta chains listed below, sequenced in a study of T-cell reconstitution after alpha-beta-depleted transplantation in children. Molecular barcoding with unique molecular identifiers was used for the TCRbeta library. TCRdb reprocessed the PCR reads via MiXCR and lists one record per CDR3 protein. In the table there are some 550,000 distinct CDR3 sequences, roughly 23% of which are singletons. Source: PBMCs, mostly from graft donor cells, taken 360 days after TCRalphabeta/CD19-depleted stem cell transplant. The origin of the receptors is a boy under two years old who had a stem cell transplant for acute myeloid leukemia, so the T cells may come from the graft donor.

The CDR3 DNA reads as TGTGCCAGCAGAAGGAACGCTGCCGCCCACTACGAGCAGTACTTC. It specifies CASRRNAAAHYEQYF. J is TRBJ2-7 and V is TRBV6-2 or TRBV6-3; D unclear. The germline gives CDR1 MNHEY, CDR2 SVGEGT. Trimming left V 6 bases short and J 3 bases short, with 18 bases between. CDR3 length: 15 residues.

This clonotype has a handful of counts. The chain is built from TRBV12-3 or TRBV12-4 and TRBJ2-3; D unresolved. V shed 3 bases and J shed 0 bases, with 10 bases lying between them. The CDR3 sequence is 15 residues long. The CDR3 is CASSLMGSSTDTQYF. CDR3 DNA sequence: TGTGCCAGCAGTTTGATGGGGTCCAGCACAGATACGCAGTATTTT.

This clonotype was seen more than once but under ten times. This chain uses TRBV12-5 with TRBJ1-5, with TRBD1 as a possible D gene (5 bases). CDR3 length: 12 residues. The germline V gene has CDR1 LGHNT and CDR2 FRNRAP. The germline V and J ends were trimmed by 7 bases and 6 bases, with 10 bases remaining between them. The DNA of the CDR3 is TGTGCTAGTGCCCAGGGAGGTCAGCCCCAGCATTTT. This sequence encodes CASAQGGQPQHF.

DNA of the CDR3: TGTGCCACCAGTGCCCCCCCGGGGGATACGCAGTATTTT. Residues: CATSAPPGDTQYF. This chain connects TRBV24-1 to TRBJ2-3; a weak D match, TRBD2 (5 bases). The germline V gene has CDR1 KGHDR and CDR2 SFDVKD. CDR3 size: 13 residues. Trimming removed 5 bases from V and 6 bases from J, with 11 bases in between.

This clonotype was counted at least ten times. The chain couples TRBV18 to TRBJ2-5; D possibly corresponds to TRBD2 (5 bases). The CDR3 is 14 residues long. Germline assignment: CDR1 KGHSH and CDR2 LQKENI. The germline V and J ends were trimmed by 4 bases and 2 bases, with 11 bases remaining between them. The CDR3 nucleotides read TGTGCCAGCTCACAACACCCGGGGCAAGAGACCCAGTACTTC. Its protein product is CASSQHPGQETQYF. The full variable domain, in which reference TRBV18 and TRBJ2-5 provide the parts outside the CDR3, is NAGVMQNPRHLVRRRGQEARLRCSPMKGHSHVYWYRQLPEEGLKFMVYLQKENIIDESGMPKERFSAEFPKEGPSILRIQQVVRGDSAAYFCASSQHPGQETQYFGPGTRLLVL.

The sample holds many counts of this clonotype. The CDR3 region is CASIERGQGANPAEAFF. The CDR3 DNA sequence: TGTGCCAGCATCGAAAGGGGGCAGGGGGCGAACCCTGCTGAAGCTTTCTTT. The chain recombines TRBV7-9 with TRBJ1-1; 8 bases line up with TRBD1. The CDR3 has 17 residues. Germline V gene lookup returns CDR1 SEHNR and CDR2 FQNEAQ (reference sequence). V was clipped by 7 bases and J by 6 bases; unmatched bases: 19.

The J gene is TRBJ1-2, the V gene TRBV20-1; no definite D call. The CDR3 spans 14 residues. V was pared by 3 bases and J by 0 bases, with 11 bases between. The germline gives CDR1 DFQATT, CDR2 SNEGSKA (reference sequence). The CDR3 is CSAREQQTNYGYTF. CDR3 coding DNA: TGCAGTGCTAGGGAACAACAGACTAACTATGGCTACACCTTC.

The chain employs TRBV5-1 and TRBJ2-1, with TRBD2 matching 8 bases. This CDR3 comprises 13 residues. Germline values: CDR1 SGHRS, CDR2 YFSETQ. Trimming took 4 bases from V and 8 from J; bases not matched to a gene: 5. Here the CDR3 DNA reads TGCGCCAGCAGCGGTACTAGCGGCTATGAGCAGTTCTTC. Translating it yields CASSGTSGYEQFF.

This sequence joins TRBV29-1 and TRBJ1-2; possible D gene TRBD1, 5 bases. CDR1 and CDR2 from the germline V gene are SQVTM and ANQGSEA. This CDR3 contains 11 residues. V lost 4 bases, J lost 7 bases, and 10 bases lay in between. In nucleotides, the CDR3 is TGCAGCGTTGCTGGGGCTGCTGGCTACACCTTC. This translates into CSVAGAAGYTF.

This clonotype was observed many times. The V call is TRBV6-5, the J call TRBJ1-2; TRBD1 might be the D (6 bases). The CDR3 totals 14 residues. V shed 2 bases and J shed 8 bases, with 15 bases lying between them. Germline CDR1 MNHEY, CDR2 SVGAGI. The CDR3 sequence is CASSYRYRVGGYTF. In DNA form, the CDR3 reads TGTGCCAGCAGTTACCGTTACAGGGTGGGCGGCTACACCTTC.